What follows describes a single T cell receptor beta chain. Its antigen is currently unknown. The CD45RO-CCR7+CD27+CD95- phenotype denoted naive CD8+ T cells. UMI labels and 5' RACE were used to prepare the TRB cDNA libraries. TCRdb reanalyzed the 5' RACE reads, giving one entry per CDR3 protein sequence and no DNA. Found here are approximately 90,000 distinct CDR3 sequences; the top ten clones hold around 0.58%. The CDR3 contains 15 residues. CDR1 SGHVS and CDR2 FNYEAQ come from the germline V gene. This sample is part of a study of CXCR3-negative and CXCR3-positive naive CD8 T cells. Study-level points and caveats: TRB CDR3 properties served as the basis for inferring TCR strength, and surface CD5 was comparable between naive subsets. Naive cells positive for CXCR3 carried more hydrophobic TRB CDR3s than CXCR3-negative ones.

The sample taken for sequencing was naive CXCR3+ CD8+ T cells from blood. Subset described: CD45RO-CCR7+CD27+CD95- naive CD8+ T cells expressing CXCR3 (TNR3+). The chain is built from TRBV7-6 and TRBJ2-7; the D call of TRBD2 rests on TCRdb alone, since no DNA is present to check it. The TCR sequence derives from a human donor in good health. Some clones in this sample may be carry-over from other donors' samples. This chain's CDR3 is CASSPASGSSYEQYF.